This T cell receptor beta chain was captured by sequencing in a study of blood T cell repertoires in COVID-19. Across the study: Sample material is recorded as cDNA or gDNA derived from T cells, B-cell-depleted T cells, or PBMCs.

Libraries were prepared by immunoSEQ multiplex PCR; TCRdb keeps only in-frame clonotypes and omits some of them. The sample shows fewer than 250,000 clones, roughly 88% of them seen only once. The CDR3 contains 14 residues. The germline V gene encodes CDR1 MNHEY and CDR2 SVGAGI. Trimming removed 8 bases from V and 2 bases from J, with 10 bases in between. Cohorts were assigned according to the clinical history that participants reported. Recovered participants had two consecutive negative NP/OP PCR tests, healthcare professional clearance, or symptom resolution. The origin of this receptor is a woman aged 45-65 years who had recovered from COVID-19. The chain couples TRBV6-5 to TRBJ2-6; D possibly corresponds to TRBD1 (5 bases). The source material was PBMCs or T cells enriched from blood (not recorded which). The CDR3 region has the DNA TGTGCCAGCTGGGGCGGTACTGGGGCCAACGTCCTGACTTTC. Amino acid sequence: CASWGGTGANVLTF.